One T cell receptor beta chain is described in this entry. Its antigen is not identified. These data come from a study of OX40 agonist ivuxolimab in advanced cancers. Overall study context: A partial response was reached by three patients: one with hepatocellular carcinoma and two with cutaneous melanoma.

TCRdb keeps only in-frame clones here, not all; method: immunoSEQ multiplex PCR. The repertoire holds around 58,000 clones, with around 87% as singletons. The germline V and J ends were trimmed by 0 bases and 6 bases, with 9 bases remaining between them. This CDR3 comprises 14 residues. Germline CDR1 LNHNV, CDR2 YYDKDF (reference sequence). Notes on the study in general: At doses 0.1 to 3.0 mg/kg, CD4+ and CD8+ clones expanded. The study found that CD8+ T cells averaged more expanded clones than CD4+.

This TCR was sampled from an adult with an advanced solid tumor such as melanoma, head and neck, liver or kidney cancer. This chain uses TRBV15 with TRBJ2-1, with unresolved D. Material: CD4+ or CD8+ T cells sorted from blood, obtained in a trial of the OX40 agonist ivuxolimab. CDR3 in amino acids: CATSRDRAVNEQFF. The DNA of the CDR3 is TGTGCCACCAGCAGAGATCGGGCAGTCAATGAGCAGTTCTTC.